This TCR beta chain was documented in a study of blood T cell repertoires in COVID-19. Looking at the study overall: Nucleic acid was either cDNA or gDNA, and it came from T cells, B-cell-depleted T cells, or PBMCs.

As originally analysed: Estimated nucleated cell counts came from reference gene primer amplification. Assay: immunoSEQ multiplex PCR; the TCRdb copy retains only in-frame clones and omits some. The V and J calls and clone size come from that table; D and trimming were worked out from the DNA. This table holds about 210,000 clones, about four fifths found once. Participants, roughly 18 to 90 years old, spanned more than 20 US areas. Self-reported history from a screening survey and questionnaire set each donor's cohort. The CDR3 covers 13 residues. The germline V and J ends were trimmed by 6 bases and 4 bases, with 12 bases remaining between them. Germline values: CDR1 LNHDA, CDR2 SQIVND (reference sequence).

Material: PBMCs or T cells enriched from blood (not recorded which). The gene calls are TRBV19 and TRBJ1-1; TRBD1 is a possible D gene (5 bases). The sequence derives from a woman in her forties or fifties with acute COVID-19. The DNA for the CDR3 is TGTGCCAGTAGCCCCCAGGGTGTCACTGAAGCTTTCTTT. Protein product: CASSPQGVTEAFF.